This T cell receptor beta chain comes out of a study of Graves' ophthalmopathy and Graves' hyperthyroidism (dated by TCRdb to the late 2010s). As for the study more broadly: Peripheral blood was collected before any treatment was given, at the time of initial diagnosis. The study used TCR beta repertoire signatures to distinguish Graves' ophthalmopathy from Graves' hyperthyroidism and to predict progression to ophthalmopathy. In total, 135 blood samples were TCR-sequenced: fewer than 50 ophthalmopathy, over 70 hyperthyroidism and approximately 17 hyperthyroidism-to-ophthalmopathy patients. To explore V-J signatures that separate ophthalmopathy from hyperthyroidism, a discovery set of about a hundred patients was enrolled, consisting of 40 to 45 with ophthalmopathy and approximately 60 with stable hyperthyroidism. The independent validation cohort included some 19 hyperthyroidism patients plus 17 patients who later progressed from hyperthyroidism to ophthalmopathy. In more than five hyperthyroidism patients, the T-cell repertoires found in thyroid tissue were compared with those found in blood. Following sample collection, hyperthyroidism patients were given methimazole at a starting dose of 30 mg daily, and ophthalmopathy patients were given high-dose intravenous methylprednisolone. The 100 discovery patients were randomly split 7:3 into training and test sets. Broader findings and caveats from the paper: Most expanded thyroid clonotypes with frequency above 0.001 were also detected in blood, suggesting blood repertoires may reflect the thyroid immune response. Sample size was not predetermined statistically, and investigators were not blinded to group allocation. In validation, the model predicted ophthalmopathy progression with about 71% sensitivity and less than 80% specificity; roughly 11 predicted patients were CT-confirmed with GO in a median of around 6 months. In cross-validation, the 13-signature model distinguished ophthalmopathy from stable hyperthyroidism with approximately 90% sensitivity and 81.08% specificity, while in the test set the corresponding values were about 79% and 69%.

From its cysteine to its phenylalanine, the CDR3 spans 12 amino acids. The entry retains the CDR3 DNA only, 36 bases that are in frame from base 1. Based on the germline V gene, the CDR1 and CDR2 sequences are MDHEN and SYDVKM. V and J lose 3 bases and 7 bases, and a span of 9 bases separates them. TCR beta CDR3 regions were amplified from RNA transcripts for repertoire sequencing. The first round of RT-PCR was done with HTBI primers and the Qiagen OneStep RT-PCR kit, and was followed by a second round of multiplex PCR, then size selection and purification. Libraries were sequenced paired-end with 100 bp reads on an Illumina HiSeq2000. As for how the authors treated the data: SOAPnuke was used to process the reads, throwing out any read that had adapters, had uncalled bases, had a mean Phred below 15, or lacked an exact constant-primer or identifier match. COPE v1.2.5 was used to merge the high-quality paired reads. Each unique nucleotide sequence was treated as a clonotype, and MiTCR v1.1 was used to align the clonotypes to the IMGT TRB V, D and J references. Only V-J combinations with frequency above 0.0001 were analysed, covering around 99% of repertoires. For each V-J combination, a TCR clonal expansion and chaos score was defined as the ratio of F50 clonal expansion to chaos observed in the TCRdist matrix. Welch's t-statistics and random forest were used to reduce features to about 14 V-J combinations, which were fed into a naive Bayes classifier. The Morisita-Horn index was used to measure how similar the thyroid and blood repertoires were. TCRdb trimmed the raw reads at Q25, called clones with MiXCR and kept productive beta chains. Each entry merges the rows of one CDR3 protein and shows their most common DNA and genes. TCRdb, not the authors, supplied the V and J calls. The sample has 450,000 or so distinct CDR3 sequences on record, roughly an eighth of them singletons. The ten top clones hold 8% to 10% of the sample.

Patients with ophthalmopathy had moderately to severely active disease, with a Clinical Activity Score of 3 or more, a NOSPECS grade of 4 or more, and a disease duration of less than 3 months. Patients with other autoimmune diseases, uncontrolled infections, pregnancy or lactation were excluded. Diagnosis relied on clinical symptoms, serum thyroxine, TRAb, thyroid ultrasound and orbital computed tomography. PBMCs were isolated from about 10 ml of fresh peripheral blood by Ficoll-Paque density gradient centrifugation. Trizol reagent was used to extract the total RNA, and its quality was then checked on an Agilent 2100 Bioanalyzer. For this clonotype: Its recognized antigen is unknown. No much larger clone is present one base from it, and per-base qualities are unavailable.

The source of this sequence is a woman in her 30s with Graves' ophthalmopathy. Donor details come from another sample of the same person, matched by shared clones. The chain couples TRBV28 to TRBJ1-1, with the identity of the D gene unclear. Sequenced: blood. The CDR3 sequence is CASSFMDGEAFF. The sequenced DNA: TGTGCCAGCAGTTTCATGGACGGTGAAGCTTTCTTT.